The 9 T cell receptor beta chains in this list originate from one sample, sequenced in a study of cytomegalovirus exposure and HLA in healthy donors. 60 Vbeta and 13 Jbeta primers were used in PCR. Using immunoSEQ multiplex PCR, the repertoire was profiled, and TCRdb retains in-frame clones only, with some absent. The repertoire holds around 140,000 clones, with around 75% as singletons. Sequencing input: PBMCs. These receptors were collected from a man aged 25 to 45 in good health and CMV-seronegative.

The chain carries TRBV2 and TRBJ2-1, with D tentatively TRBD1 (6 bases). This CDR3 has 14 residues. V shed 6 bases and J shed 8 bases, with 17 bases lying between them. Germline V gives CDR1 SNHLY, CDR2 FYNNEI. The CDR3 nucleotides are TGTGCCAGCAGGGATCGAGGGGGTGGAGATGAGCAGTTCTTC. Protein: CASRDRGGGDEQFF.

This chain joins TRBV5-1 and TRBJ1-6, with 7 nucleotides matching TRBD1. The CDR3 is 16 residues long. CDR1 is SGHRS and CDR2 is YFSETQ in the germline V gene. V gave up 2 bases and J gave up 6 bases; unmatched junction bases: 8. The CDR3 DNA sequence: TGCGCCAGCAGCTTACAGGCCGGACAGGCTAATTCACCCCTCCACTTT. The encoded protein is CASSLQAGQANSPLHF.

This clone was seen only a few times. The genes are TRBV19 and TRBJ1-1; tentatively, D is TRBD1 (5 bases). Germline loops: CDR1 LNHDA, CDR2 SQIVND (reference sequence). The CDR3 is made up of 14 amino acids. V gave up 2 bases and J gave up 5 bases, with 12 bases separating them. CDR3 residues: CASSIMIGGTEAFF. CDR3 nucleotides: TGTGCCAGTAGTATAATGATCGGGGGGACTGAAGCTTTCTTT.

V and J are TRBV19 and TRBJ2-7; a possible D gene is TRBD2 (6 bases). The CDR3 has 15 residues. Germline CDR1 and CDR2: LNHDA and SQIVND (reference sequence). The V gene lost 7 bases and the J gene lost 0 bases, with 16 bases spanning the gap. This chain's CDR3 is CASTEERAVSYEQYF. As DNA, the CDR3 is TGTGCCAGTACCGAAGAGCGGGCAGTCTCCTACGAGCAGTACTTC.

The CDR3 spells CASSRGSRRANEQFF. CDR3 in DNA: TGTGCCAGCAGTCGGGGCTCCCGGAGGGCCAATGAGCAGTTCTTC. This chain joins TRBV27 and TRBJ2-1, with TRBD2 as a possible D gene (6 bases). Trimming took off 5 bases at V and 6 bases at J, with 17 bases between the two ends. This CDR3 spans 15 amino acids. Looked up from germline, CDR1 is MNHEY and CDR2 is SMNVEV (reference sequence).

The chain carries TRBV2 and TRBJ1-5; no reliable D call. Trimming shortened V by 6 bases and J by 6 bases, and 9 bases separated the two germline ends. Per germline, CDR1 SNHLY and CDR2 FYNNEI. CDR3 length equals 12 residues. The CDR3 reads CASSLNTQPQHF. For the CDR3, the DNA is TGTGCCAGCAGCCTCAACACTCAGCCCCAGCATTTT.

A word on this clone: At one end, the junction sequence differs from germline, possibly due to a read error. V and J are TRBV27 and TRBJ2-6; possible D gene TRBD1, 7 bases. The CDR3 is 16 residues long. The V gene's germline CDR1 is MNHEY and CDR2 SMNVEV (reference sequence). As DNA, the CDR3 is TGTGCCAGCAGTATGGACAGGAGGGCTGGGGCCAACGGCCTGACTTTC. The encoded protein is CASSMDRRAGANGLTF.

This chain uses TRBV28 with TRBJ1-1; 7 positions agree with TRBD1. V shed 6 bases and J 5 bases; nucleotides not matched to a gene: 6. There are 13 residues in the CDR3. Germline V gives CDR1 MDHEN, CDR2 SYDVKM. The CDR3 protein is CASSGTVKTEAFF. The CDR3 DNA reads as TGTGCCAGCAGCGGGACAGTTAAGACTGAAGCTTTCTTT.

This sequence joins TRBV19 and TRBJ1-1; D unresolved. Germline V lookup: CDR1 LNHDA, CDR2 SQIVND (reference sequence). With 8 bases removed from V and 2 bases from J, the gap between germline ends came to 6 bases. This CDR3 region has 11 residues. The CDR3 nucleotides are TGTGCCAGTTCAGAAAACACTGAAGCTTTCTTT. It encodes CASSENTEAFF. Filled out from reference TRBV19 and TRBJ1-1, the complete variable domain reads DGGITQSPKYLFRKEGQNVTLSCEQNLNHDAMYWYRQDPGQGLRLIYYSQIVNDFQKGDIAEGYSVSREKKESFPLTVTSAQKNPTAFYLCASSENTEAFFGQGTRLTVV.